This TCR beta chain was obtained from a study of blood T cell repertoires in COVID-19. At the level of the study: Nucleic acid was either cDNA or gDNA, and it came from T cells, B-cell-depleted T cells, or PBMCs.

Germline values: CDR1 WSHSY, CDR2 SAAADI. V lost 8 bases, J lost 0 bases, and 11 bases lay in between. The length of the CDR3 is 14 residues. Original methodology: Amplification of reference gene primers was used by the study to estimate nucleated cell counts. TCRdb's copy holds only in-frame clones and misses some; the assay was immunoSEQ multiplex PCR. V and J calls and clone size are those listed in that table; D and trimming were worked out from the DNA. The table lists about 90,000 clones, about 80% of them singletons, with roughly 6.3% in the top ten. This TCR came from a man aged 60 to 69 with acute or convalescent COVID-19. Sequencing was performed on peripheral blood. This chain links TRBV10-2 with TRBJ1-5; D not certain. The CDR3 sequence is CASGDTSSNQPQHF. CDR3 nucleotide sequence: TGCGCCAGCGGCGACACCAGTAGCAATCAGCCCCAGCATTTT.